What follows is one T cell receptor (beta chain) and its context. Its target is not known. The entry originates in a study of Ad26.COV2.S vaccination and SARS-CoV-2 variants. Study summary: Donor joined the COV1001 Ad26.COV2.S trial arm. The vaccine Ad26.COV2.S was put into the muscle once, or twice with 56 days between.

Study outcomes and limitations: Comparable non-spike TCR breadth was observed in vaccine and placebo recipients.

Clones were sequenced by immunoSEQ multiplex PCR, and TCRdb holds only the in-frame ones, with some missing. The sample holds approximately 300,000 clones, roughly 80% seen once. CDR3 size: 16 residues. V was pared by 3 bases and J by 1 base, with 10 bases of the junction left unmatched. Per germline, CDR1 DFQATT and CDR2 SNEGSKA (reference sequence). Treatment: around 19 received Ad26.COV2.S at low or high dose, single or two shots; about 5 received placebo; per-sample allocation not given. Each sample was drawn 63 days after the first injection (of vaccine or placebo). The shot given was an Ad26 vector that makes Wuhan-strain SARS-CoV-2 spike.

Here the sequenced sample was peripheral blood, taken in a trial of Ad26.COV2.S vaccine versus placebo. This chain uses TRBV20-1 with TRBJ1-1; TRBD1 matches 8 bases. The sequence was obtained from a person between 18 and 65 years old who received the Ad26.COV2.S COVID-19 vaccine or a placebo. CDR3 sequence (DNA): TGCAGTGCTAGTAGTCGTGACAGGGGTTCGAACACTGAAGCTTTCTTT. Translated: CSASSRDRGSNTEAFF.